This note documents a single T cell receptor beta chain sequence. This sample was taken from a study of blood T cell repertoires in COVID-19. Study-wide background: Sample material is recorded as cDNA or gDNA derived from T cells, B-cell-depleted T cells, or PBMCs.

Original data processing: Nucleated cell counts were estimated from reference gene primer amplification. Profiling relied on immunoSEQ multiplex PCR, and the TCRdb table lists in-frame clones only, not all of them. V, J and clone size are those of that table, while D and trimming were read from the DNA. The data show 200,000 to 250,000 clones, with just over 85% seen just once and around a tenth held by the top ten. The CDR3 runs 15 residues. V was pared by 2 bases and J by 4 bases, with 9 bases between. Germline V gene lookup returns CDR1 MGHRA and CDR2 YSYEKL. During active infection, Seattle patients enrolled and were then monitored through disease.

This receptor was taken from a man aged 45 to 65 with COVID-19, enrolled during active disease. The V gene is TRBV4-1, the J gene TRBJ2-6; no clear D gene. Sample: peripheral blood. CDR3: CASSQQESGANVLTF. The CDR3 region has the DNA TGCGCCAGCAGCCAACAGGAATCAGGGGCCAACGTCCTGACTTTC.